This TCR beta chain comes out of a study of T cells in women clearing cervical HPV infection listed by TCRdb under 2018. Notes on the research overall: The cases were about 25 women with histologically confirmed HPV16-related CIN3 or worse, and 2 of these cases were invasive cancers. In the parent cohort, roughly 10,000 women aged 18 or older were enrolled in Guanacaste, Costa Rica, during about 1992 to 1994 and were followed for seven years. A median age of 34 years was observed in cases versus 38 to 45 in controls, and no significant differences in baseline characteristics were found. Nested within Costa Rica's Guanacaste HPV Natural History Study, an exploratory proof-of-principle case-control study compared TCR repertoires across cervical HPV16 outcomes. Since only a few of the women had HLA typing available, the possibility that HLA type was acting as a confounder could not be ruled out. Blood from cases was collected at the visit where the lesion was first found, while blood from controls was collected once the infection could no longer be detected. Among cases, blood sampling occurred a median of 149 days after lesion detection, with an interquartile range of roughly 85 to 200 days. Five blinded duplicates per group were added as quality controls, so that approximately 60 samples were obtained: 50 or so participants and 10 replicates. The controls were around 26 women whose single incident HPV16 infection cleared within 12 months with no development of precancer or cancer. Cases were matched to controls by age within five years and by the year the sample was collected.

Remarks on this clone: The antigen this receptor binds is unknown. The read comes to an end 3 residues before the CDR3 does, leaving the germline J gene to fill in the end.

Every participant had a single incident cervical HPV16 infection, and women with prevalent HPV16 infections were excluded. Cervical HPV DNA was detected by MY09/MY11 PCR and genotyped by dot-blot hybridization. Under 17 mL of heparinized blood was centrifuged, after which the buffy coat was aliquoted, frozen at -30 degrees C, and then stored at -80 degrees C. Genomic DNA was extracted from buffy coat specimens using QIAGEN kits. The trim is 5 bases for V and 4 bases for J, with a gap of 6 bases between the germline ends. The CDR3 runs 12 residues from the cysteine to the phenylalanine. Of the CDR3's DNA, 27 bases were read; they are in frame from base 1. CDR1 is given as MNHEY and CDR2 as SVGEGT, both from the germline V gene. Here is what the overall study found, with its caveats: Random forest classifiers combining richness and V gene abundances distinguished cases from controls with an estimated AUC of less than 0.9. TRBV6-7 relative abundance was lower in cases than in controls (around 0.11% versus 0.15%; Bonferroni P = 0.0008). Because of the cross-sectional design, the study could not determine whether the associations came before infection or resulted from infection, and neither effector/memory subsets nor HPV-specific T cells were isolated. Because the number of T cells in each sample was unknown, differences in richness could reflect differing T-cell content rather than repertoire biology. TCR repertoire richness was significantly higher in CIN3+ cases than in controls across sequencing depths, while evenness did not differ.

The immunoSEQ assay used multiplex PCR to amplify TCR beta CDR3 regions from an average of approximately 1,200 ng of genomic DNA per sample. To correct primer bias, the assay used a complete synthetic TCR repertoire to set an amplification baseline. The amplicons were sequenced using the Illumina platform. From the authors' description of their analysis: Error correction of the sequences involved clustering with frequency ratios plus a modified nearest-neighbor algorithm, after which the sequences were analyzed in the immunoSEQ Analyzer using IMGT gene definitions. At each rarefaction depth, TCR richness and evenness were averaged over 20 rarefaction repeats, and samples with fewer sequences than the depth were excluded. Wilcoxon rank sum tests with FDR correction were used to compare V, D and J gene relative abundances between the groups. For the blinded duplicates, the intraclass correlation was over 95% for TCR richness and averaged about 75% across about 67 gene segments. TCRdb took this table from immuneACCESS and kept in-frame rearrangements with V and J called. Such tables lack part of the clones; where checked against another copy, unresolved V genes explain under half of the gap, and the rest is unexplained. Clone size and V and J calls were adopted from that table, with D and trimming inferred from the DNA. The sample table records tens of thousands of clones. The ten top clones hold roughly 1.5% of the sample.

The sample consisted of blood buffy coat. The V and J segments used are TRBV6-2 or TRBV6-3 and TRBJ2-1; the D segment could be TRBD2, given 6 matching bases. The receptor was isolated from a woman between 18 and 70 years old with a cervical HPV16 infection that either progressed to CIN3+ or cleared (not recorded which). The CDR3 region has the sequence CASSLAYNEQFF. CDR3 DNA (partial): TGTGCCAGCAGTCTAGCGTACAATGAG.